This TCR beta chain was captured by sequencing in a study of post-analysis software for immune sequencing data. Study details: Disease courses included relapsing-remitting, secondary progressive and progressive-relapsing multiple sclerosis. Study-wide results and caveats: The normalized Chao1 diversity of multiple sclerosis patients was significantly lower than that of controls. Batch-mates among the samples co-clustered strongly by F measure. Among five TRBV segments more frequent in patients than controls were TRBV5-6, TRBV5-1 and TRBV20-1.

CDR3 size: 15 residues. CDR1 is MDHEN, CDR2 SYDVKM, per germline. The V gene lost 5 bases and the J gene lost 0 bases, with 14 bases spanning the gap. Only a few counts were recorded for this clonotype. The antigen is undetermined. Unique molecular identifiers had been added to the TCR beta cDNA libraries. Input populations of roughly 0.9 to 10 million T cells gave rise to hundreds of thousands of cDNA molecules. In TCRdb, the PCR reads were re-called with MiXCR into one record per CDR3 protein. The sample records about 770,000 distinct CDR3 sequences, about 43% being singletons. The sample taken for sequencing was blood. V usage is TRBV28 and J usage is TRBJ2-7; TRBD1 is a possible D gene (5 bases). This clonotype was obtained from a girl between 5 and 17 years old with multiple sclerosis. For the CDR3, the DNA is TGTGCCAGCAGTCCCCAGGGAATTAGCTCCTACGAGCAGTACTTC. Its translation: CASSPQGISSYEQYF. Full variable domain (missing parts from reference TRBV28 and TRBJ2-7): DVKVTQSSRYLVKRTGEKVFLECVQDMDHENMFWYRQDPGLGLRLIYFSYDVKMKEKGDIPEGYSVSREKKERFSLILESASTNQTSMYLCASSPQGISSYEQYFGPGTRLTVT.